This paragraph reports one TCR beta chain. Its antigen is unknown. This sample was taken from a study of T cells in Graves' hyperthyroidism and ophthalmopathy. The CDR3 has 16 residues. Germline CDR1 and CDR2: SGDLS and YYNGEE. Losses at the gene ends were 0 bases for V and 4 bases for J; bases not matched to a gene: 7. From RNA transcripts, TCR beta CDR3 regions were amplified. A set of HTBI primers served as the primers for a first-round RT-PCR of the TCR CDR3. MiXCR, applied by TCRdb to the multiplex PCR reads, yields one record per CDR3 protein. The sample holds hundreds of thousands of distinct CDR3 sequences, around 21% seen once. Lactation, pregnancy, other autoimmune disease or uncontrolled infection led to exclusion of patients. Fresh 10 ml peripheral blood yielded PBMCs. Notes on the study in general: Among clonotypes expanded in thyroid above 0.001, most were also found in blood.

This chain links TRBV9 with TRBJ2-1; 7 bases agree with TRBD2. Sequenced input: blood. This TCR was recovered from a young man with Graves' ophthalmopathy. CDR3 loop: CASSVVGEGRYNEQFF. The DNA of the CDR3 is TGTGCCAGCAGCGTAGTAGGGGAGGGCCGATACAATGAGCAGTTCTTC. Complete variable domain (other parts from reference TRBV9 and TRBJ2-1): DSGVTQTPKHLITATGQRVTLRCSPRSGDLSVYWYQQSLDQGLQFLIQYYNGEERAKGNILERFSAQQFPDLHSELNLSSLELGDSALYFCASSVVGEGRYNEQFFGPGTRLTVL.